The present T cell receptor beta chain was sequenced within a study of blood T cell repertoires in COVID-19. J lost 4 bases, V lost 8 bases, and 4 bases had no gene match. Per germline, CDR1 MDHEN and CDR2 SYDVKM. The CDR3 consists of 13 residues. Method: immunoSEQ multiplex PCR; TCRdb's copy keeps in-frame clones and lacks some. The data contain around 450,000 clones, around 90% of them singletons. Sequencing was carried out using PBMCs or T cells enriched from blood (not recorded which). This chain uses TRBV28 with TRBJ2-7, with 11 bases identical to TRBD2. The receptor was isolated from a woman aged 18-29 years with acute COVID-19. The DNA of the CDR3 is TGTGCCAGCGGGCTAGCGGGAGGATACGAGCAGTACTTC. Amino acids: CASGLAGGYEQYF.